The clone carrying this T cell receptor beta chain was observed many times. This sample was included in a study of T cell repertoires in cytomegalovirus infection. Overall study: An indication of both CMV infection and matching HLA type came from public TCR beta signatures.

This CDR3 has 16 amino acids. The V gene end was trimmed by 6 bases and the J gene end by 3 bases; junction bases not matched to a gene: 12. Germline-derived CDR1 and CDR2 are MDHEN and SYDVKM. TCRdb used MiXCR to reprocess the reads, holding one entry per CDR3 protein. This table has hundreds of thousands of distinct CDR3 sequences, 15% to 20% appearing once. The rearrangement uses TRBV28 and TRBJ1-2; 8 nucleotides match TRBD1. Sequenced: PBMCs. The origin of this receptor is a human donor in good health (CMV status not recorded). Some clones in this sample may be carry-over from other donors' samples. In DNA, the CDR3 is TGTGCCAGCAGAGTGAGCCAGGGGGCTGAGGACTATGGCTACACCTTC. Translation gives CASRVSQGAEDYGYTF.